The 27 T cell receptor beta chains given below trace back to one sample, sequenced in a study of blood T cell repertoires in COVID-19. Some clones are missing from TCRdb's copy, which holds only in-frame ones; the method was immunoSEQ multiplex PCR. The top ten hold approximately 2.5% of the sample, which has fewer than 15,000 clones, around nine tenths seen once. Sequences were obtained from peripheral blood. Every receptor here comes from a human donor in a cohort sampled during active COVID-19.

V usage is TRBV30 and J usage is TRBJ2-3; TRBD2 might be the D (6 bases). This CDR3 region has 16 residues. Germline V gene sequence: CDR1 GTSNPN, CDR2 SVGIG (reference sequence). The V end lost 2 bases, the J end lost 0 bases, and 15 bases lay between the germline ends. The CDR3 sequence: CAWSSGTASSTDTQYF. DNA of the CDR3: TGTGCCTGGAGTTCCGGGACTGCCTCTAGCACAGATACGCAGTATTTT.

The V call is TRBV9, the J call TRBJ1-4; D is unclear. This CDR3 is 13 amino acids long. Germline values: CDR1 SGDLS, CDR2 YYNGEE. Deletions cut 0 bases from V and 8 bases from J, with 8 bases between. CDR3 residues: CASSVGNREKLFF. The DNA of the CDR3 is TGTGCCAGCAGCGTAGGAAATCGGGAAAAACTGTTTTTT.

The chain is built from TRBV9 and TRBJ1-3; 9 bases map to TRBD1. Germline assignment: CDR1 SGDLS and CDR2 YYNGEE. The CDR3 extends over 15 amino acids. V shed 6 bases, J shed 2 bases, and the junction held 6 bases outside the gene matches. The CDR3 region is CASTPTGGAGNTIYF. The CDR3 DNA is TGTGCCAGCACACCCACAGGGGGCGCTGGAAACACCATATATTTT.

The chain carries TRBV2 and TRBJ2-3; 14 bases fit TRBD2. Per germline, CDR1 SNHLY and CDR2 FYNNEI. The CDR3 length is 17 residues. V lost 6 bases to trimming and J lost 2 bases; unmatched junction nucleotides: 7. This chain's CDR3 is CASSQTSGGAVTDTQYF. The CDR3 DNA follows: TGTGCCAGCAGCCAGACTAGCGGGGGGGCCGTCACAGATACGCAGTATTTT.

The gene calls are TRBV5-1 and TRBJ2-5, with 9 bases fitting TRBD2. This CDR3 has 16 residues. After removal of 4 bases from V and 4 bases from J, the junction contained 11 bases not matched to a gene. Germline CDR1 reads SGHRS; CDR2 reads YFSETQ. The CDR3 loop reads CASSPFDGRGGETQYF. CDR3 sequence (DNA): TGCGCCAGCAGCCCCTTCGACGGGCGGGGGGGAGAGACCCAGTACTTC.

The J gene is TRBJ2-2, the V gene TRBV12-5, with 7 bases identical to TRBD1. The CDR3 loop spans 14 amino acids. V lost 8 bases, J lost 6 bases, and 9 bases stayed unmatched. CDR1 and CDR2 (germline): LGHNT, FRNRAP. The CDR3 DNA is TGTGCTAGTCGACAGGGTAATGGAGCCGGGGAGCTGTTTTTT. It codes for CASRQGNGAGELFF.

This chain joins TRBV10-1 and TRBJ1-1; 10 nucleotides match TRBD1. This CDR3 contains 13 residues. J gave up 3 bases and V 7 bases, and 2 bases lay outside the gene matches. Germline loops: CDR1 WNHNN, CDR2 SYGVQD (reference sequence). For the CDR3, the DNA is TGCGCCAGCAATGGACAGGGGGACACTGAAGCTTTCTTT. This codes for CASNGQGDTEAFF.

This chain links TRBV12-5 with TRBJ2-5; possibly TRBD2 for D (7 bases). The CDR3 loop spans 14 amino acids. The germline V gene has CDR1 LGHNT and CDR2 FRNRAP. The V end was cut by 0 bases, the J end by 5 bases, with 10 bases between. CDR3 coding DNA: TGTGCTAGTGGTTTGGTCCGGGGGGCTGAGACCCAGTACTTC. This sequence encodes CASGLVRGAETQYF.

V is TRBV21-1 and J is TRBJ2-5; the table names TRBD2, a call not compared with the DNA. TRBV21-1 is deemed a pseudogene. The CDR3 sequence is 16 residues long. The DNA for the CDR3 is TGTGCCAGCAGCGCCTGTGAGCGGGGGGGCCAAGAGACCCAGTACTTC. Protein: CASSACERGGQETQYF.

The CDR3 nucleotides read TGCGCCAGCAGCCGGGGACTAGCGGGGGACCTAGAGACCCAGTACTTC. Encoded protein: CASSRGLAGDLETQYF. J is TRBJ2-5 and V is TRBV4-3, with 14 bases matching TRBD2. The CDR3 runs 16 residues. Germline V gene data show CDR1 as LGHNA and CDR2 as YSLEER. J lost 4 bases, V lost 4 bases, and 5 bases had no gene match.

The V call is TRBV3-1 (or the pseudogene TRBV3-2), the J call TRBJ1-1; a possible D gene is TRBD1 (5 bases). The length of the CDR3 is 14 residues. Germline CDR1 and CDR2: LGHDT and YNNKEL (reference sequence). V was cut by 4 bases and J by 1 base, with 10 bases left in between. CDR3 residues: CASSPGQGNTEAFF. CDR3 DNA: TGTGCCAGCAGCCCAGGGCAGGGGAACACTGAAGCTTTCTTT.

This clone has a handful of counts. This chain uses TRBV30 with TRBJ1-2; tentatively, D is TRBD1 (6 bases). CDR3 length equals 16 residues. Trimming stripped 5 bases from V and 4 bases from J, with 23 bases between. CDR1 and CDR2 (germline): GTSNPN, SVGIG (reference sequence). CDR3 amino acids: CAWAVPGGGPGYGYTF. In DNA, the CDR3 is TGTGCCTGGGCCGTACCCGGGGGGGGCCCAGGCTATGGCTACACCTTC. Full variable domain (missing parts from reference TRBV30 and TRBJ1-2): SQTIHQWPATLVQPVGSPLSLECTVEGTSNPNLYWYRQAAGRGLQLLFYSVGIGQISSEVPQNLSASRPQDRQFILSSKKLLLSDSGFYLCAWAVPGGGPGYGYTFGSGTRLTVV.

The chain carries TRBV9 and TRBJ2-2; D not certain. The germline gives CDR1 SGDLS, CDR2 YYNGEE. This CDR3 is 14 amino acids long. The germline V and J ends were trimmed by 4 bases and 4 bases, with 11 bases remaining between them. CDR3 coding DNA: TGTGCCAGCAGCCCACATGCTGGCACCGGGGAGCTGTTTTTT. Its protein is CASSPHAGTGELFF.

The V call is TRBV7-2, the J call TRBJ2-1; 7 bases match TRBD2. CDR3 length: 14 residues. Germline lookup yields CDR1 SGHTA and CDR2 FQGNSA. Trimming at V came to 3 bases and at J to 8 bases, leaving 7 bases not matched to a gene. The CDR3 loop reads CASSFGLVADEQFF. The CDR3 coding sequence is TGTGCCAGCAGCTTTGGACTAGTTGCCGATGAGCAGTTCTTC.

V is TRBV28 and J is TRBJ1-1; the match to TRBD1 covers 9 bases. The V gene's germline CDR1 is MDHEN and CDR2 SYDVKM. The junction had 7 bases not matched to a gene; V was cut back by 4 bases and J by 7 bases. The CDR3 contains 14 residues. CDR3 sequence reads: CASSSGGTGREAFF. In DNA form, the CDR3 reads TGTGCCAGCAGTTCCGGGGGGACAGGGCGTGAAGCTTTCTTT. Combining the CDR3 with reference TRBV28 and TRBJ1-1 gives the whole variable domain DVKVTQSSRYLVKRTGEKVFLECVQDMDHENMFWYRQDPGLGLRLIYFSYDVKMKEKGDIPEGYSVSREKKERFSLILESASTNQTSMYLCASSSGGTGREAFFGQGTRLTVV.

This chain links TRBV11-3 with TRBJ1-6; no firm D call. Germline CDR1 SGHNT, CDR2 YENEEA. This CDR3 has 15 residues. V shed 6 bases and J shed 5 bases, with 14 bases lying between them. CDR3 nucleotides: TGTGCCAGCAGTTCCCGGGAGCTAGATAATTCACCCCTCCACTTT. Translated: CASSSRELDNSPLHF.

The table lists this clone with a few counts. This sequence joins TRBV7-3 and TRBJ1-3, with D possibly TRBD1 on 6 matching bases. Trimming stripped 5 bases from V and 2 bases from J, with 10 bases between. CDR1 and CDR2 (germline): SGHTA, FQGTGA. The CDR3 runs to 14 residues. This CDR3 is CASSEQGTGNTIYF. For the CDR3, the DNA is TGTGCCAGCAGCGAACAGGGTACTGGAAACACCATATATTTT.

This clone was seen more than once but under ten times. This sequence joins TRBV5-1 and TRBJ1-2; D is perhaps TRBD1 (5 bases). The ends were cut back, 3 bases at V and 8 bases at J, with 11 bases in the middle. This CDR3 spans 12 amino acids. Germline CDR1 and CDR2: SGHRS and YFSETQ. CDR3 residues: CASSSQGSGYTF. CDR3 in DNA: TGCGCCAGCAGCTCTCAGGGAAGCGGCTACACCTTC.

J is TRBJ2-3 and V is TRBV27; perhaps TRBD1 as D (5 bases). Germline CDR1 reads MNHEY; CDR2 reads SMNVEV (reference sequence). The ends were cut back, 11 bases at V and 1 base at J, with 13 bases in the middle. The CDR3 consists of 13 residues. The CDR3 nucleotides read TGTGCCGTCCAGGGTTGGGGCACAGATACGCAGTATTTT. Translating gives CAVQGWGTDTQYF.

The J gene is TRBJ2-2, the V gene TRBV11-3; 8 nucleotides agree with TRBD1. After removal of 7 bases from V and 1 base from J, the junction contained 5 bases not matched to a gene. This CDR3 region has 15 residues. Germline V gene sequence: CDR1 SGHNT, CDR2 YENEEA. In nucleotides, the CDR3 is TGTGCCAGCAACTCAGGGGGCTTGAACACCGGGGAGCTGTTTTTT. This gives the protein CASNSGGLNTGELFF.

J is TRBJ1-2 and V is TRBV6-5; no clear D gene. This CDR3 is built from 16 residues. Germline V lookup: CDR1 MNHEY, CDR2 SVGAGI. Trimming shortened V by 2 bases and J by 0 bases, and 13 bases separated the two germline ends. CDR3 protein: CASSYEAGSSNYGYTF. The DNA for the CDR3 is TGTGCCAGCAGTTACGAGGCGGGTTCTTCTAACTATGGCTACACCTTC.

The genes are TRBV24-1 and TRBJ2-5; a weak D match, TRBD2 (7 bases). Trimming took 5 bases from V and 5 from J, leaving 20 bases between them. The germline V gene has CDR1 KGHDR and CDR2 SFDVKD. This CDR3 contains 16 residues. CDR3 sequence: CATSGVGGAFGETQYF. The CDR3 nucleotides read TGTGCCACCAGTGGGGTTGGGGGGGCCTTTGGGGAGACCCAGTACTTC.

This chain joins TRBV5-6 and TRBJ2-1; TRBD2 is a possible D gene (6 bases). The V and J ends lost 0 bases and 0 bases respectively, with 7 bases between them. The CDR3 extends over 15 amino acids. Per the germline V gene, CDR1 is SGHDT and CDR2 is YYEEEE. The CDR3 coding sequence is TGTGCCAGCAGCTTGGACGGGAGCTCCTACAATGAGCAGTTCTTC. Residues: CASSLDGSSYNEQFF.

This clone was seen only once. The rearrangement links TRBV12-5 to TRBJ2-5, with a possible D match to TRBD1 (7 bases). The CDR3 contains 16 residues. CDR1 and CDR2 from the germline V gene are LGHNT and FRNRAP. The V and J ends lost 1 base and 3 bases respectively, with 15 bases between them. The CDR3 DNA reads TGTGCTAGTGGTTTGGGGGCCAGGGGGGCGGAAGAGACCCAGTACTTC. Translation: CASGLGARGAEETQYF.

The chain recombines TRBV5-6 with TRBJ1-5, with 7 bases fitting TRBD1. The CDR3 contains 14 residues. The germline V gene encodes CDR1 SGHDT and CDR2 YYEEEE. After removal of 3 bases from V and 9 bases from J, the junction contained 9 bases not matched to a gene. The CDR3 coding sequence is TGTGCCAGCAGCTACCGGGACAGCCGTGGGCCCCAGCATTTT. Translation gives CASSYRDSRGPQHF.

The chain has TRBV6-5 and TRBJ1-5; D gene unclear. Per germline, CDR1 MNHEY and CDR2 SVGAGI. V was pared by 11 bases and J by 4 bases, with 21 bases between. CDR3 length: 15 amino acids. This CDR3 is CAATWEGRGNQPQHF. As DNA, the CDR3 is TGTGCCGCCACTTGGGAGGGTCGGGGTAATCAGCCCCAGCATTTT.

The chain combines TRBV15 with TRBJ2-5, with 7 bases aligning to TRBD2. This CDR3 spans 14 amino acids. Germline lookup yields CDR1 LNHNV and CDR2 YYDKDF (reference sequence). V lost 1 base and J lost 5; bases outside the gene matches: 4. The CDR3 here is CATSRVAGDETQYF. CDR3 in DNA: TGTGCCACCAGCAGAGTTGCGGGGGATGAGACCCAGTACTTC.